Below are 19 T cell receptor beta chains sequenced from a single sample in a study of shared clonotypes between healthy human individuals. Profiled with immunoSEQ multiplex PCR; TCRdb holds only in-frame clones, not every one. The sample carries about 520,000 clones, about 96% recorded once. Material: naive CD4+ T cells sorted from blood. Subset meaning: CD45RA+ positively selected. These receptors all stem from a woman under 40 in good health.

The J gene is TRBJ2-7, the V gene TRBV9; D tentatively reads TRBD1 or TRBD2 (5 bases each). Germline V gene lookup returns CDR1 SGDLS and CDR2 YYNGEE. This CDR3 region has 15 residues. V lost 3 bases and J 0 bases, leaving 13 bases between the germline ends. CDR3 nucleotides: TGTGCCAGCAGCGCGTCCGGGACGGACTCCTACGAGCAGTACTTC. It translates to CASSASGTDSYEQYF.

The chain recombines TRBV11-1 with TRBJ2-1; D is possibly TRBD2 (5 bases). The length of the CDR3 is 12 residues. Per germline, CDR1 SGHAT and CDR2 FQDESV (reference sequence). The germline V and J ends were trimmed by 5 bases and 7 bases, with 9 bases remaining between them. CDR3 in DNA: TGTGCCAGCAGCACACTAGTTAATGAGCAGTTCTTC. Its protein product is CASSTLVNEQFF.

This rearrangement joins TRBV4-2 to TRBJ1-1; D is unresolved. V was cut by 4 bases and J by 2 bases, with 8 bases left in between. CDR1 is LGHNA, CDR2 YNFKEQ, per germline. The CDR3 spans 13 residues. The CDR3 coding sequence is TGTGCCAGCAGCCCCGATTTTAACACTGAAGCTTTCTTT. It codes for CASSPDFNTEAFF.

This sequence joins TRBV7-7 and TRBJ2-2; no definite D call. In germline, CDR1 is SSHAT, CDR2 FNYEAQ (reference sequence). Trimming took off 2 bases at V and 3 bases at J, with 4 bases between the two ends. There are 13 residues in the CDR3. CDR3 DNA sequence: TGTGCCAGCAGCTTATCAGACACCGGGGAGCTGTTTTTT. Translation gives CASSLSDTGELFF.

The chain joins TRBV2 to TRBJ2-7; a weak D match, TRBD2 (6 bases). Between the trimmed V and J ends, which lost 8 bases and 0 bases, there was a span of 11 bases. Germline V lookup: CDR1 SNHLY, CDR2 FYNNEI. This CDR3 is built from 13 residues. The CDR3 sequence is CASLSGLSYEQYF. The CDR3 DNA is TGTGCCAGCTTAAGCGGGCTCTCCTACGAGCAGTACTTC.

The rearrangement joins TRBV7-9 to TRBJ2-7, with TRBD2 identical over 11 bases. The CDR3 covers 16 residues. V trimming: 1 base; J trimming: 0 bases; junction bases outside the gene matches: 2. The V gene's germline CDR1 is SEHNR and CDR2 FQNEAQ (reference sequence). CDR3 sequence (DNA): TGTGCCAGCAGCTTAGGACTAGCGGGAAACTCCTACGAGCAGTACTTC. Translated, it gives CASSLGLAGNSYEQYF.

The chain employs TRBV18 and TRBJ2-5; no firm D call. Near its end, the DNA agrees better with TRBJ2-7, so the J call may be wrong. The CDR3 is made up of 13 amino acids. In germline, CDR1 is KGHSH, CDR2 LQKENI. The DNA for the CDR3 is TGTGCCAGCTCACCACGCGACAACTACGAGCAGTACTTC. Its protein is CASSPRDNYEQYF.

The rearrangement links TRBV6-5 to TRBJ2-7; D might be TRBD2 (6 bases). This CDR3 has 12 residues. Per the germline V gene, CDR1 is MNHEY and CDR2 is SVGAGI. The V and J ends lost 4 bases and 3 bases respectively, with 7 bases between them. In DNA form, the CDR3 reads TGTGCCAGCAGTTTGGAGGGCTACGAGCAGTACTTC. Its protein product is CASSLEGYEQYF.

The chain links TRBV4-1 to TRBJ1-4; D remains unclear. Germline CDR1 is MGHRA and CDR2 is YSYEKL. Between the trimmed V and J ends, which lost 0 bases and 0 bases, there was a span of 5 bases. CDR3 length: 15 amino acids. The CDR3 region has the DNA TGCGCCAGCAGCCAAGAGGCTGCAACTAATGAAAAACTGTTTTTT. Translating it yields CASSQEAATNEKLFF.

The CDR3, as DNA: TGTGCCAGCAGTTACGCCCTAGCGGGGCCTCCCGAGCAGTACTTC. It encodes CASSYALAGPPEQYF. The chain combines TRBV6-5 with TRBJ2-7; TRBD2 matches 9 bases. In germline, CDR1 is MNHEY, CDR2 SVGAGI. V shed 2 bases and J 6 bases; nucleotides not matched to a gene: 8. The length of the CDR3 is 15 residues.

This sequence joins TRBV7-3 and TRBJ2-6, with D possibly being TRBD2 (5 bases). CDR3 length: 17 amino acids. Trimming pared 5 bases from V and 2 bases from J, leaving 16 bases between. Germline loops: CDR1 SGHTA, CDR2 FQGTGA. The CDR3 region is CASSPQNSGTGANVLTF. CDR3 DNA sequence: TGTGCCAGCAGCCCGCAGAATTCGGGGACTGGGGCCAACGTCCTGACTTTC.

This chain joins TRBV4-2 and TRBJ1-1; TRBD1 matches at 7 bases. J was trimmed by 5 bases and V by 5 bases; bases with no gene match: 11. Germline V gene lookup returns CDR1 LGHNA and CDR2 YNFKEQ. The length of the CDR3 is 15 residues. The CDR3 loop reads CASSAGGTGTTEAFF. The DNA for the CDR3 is TGTGCCAGCAGCGCAGGGGGGACGGGAACGACTGAAGCTTTCTTT.

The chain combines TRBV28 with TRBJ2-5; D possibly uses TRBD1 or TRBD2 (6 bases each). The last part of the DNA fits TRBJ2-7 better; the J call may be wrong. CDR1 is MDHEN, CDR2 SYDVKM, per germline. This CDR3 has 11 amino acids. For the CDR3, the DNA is TGTGCCAGCAGGAGGGGGGACGAGCAGTACTTC. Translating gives CASRRGDEQYF.

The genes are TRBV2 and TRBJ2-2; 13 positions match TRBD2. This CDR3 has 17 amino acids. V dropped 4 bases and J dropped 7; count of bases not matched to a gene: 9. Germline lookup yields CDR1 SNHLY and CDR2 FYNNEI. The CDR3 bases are TGTGCCAGCAGTGGCCCGGGACTAGCGGGATATGTCGGGGAGCTGTTTTTT. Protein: CASSGPGLAGYVGELFF. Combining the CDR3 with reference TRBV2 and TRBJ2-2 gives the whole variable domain EPEVTQTPSHQVTQMGQEVILRCVPISNHLYFYWYRQILGQKVEFLVSFYNNEISEKSEIFDDQFSVERPDGSNFTLKIRSTKLEDSAMYFCASSGPGLAGYVGELFFGEGSRLTVL.

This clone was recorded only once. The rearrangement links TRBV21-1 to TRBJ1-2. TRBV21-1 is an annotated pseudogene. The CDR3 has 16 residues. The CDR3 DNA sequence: TGTGCCAGCAGCAAAGGCGGGACACCTACTAACTATGGCTACACCTTC. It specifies CASSKGGTPTNYGYTF.

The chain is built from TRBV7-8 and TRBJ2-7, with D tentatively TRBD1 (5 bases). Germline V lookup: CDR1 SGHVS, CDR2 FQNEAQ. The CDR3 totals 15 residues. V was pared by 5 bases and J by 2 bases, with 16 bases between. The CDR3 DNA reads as TGTGCCAGCAGCCCCCGCCCAGGGCCACCCTACGAGCAGTACTTC. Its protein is CASSPRPGPPYEQYF. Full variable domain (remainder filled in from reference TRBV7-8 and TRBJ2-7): GAGVSQSPRYKVAKRGQDVALRCDPISGHVSLFWYQQALGQGPEFLTYFQNEAQLDKSGLPSDRFFAERPEGSVSTLKIQRTQQEDSAVYLCASSPRPGPPYEQYFGPGTRLTVT.

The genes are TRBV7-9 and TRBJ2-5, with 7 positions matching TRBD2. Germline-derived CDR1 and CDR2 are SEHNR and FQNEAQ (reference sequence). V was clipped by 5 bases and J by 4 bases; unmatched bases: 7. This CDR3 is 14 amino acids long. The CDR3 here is CASSPRGGGETQYF. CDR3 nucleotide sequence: TGTGCCAGCAGCCCCCGCGGCGGGGGAGAGACCCAGTACTTC.

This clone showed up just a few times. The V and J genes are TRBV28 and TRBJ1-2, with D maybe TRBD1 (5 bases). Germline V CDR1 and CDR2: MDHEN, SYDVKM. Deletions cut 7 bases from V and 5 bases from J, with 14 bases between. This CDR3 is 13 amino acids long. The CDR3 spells CASTSSRAYGYTF. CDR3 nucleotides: TGTGCCAGCACCTCATCCAGGGCTTATGGCTACACCTTC.

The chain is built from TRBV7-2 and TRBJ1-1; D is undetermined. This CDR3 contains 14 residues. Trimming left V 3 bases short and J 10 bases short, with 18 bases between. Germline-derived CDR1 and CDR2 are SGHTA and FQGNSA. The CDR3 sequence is CASSFVTEYTLAFF. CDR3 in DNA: TGTGCCAGCAGCTTCGTAACAGAATATACTCTAGCTTTCTTT.